This T cell receptor beta chain was recovered during a study of blood T cell repertoires in COVID-19. Study-wide background: Spain, Italy and the United States supplied samples that represented acute and convalescent COVID-19. The cDNA or gDNA used as material had been derived from T cells, B-cell-depleted T cells, or PBMCs.

This clone appeared a few times. The CDR3 sequence is 14 residues long. With 2 bases clipped from V and 7 bases from J, the junction kept 7 bases outside the gene matches. Germline loops: CDR1 SQVTM, CDR2 ANQGSEA. In the authors' methods: Amplification from reference gene primers served as the basis for estimated nucleated cell counts. The data were produced by immunoSEQ multiplex PCR, yet TCRdb's version contains in-frame clones alone and is incomplete. V and J calls and clone size come straight from that table; D and trimming were deduced from the DNA. The table records about 91,000 clones, approximately 77% of them present only once.

The sequence was obtained from a woman older than 75 with acute or convalescent COVID-19. The V and J genes are TRBV29-1 and TRBJ2-1; 8 bases fit TRBD2. The sequenced material came from peripheral blood. The DNA for the CDR3 is TGCAGCGTTGAATCAGCGGGAGCAGGTAATGAGCAGTTCTTC. Amino acids: CSVESAGAGNEQFF.